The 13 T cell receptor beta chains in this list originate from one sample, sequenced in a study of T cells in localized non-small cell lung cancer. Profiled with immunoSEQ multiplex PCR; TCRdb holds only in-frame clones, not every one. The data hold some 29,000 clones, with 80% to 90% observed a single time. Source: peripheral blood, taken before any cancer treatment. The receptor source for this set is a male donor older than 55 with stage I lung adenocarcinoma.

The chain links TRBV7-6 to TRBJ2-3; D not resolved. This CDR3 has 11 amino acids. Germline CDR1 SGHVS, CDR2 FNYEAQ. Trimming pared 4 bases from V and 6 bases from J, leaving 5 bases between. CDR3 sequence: CASSYRDTQYF. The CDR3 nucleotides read TGTGCCAGCAGCTATAGGGATACGCAGTATTTT.

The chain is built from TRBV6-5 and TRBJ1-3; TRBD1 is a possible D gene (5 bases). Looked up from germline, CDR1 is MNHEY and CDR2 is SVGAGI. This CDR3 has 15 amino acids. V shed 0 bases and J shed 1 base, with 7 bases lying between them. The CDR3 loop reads CASSYSGQSGNTIYF. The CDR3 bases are TGTGCCAGCAGTTACTCCGGACAATCTGGAAACACCATATATTTT.

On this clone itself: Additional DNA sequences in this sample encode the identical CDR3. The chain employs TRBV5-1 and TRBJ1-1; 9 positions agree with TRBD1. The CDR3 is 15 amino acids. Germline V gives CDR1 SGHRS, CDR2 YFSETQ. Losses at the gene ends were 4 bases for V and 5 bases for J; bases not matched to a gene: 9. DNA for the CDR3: TGCGCCAGCAGCCCCCCTCGACAGGGGGGAACTGAAGCTTTCTTT. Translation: CASSPPRQGGTEAFF.

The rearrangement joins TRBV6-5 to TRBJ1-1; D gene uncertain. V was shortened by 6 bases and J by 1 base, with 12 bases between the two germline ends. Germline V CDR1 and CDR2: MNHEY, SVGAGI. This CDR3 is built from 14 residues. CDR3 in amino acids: CASSDGIGNTEAFF. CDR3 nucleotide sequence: TGTGCCAGCAGCGACGGGATAGGGAACACTGAAGCTTTCTTT.

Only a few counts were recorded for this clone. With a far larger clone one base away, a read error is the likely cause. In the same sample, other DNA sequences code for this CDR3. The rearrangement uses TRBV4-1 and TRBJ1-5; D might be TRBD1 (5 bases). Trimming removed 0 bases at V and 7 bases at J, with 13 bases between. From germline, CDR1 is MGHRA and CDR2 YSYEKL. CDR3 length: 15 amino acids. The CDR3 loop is CASSQDWGNRQPQHF. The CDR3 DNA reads TGCGCCAGCAGCCAAGATTGGGGTAACAGGCAGCCCCAGCATTTT.

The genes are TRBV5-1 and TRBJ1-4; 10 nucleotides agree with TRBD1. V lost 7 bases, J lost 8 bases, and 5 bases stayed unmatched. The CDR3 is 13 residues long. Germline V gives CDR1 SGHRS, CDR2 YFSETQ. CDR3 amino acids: CASRTGGNEKLFF. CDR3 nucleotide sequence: TGCGCCAGCCGGACAGGGGGAAACGAAAAACTGTTTTTT.

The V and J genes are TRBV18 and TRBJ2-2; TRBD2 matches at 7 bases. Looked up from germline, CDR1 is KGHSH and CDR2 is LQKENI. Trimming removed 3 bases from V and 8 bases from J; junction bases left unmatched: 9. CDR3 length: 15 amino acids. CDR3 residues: CASSPGLPAEGELFF. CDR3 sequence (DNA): TGTGCCAGCTCACCGGGACTACCTGCTGAGGGGGAGCTGTTTTTT.

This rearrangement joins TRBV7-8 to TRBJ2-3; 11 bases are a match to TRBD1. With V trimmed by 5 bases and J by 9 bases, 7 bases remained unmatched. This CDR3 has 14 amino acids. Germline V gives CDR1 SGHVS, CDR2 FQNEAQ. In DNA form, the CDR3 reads TGTGCCAGCAGCCGGGACAGGGGGGCGAGAACGCAGTATTTT. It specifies CASSRDRGARTQYF.

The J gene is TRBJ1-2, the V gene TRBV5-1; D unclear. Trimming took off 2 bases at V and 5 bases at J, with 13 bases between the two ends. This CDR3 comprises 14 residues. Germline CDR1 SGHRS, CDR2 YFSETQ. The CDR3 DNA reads TGCGCCAGCAGCTTTGTTGAGGGAACTTATGGCTACACCTTC. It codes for CASSFVEGTYGYTF.

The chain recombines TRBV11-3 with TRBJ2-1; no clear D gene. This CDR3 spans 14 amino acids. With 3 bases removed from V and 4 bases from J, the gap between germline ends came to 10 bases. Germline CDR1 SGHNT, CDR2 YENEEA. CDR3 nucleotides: TGTGCCAGCAGCTTTATGGCAGCTTACAATGAGCAGTTCTTC. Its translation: CASSFMAAYNEQFF.

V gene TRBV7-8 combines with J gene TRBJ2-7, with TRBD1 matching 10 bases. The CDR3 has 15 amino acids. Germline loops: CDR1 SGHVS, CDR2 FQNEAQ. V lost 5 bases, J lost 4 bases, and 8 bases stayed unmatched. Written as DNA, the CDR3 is TGTGCCAGCAGCCCAGGGACAGGGGAATTTTACGAGCAGTACTTC. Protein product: CASSPGTGEFYEQYF.

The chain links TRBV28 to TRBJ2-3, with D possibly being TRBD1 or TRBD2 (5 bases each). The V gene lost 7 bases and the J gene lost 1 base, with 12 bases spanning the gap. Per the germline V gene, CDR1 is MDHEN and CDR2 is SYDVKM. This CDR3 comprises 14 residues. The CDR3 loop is CASNIRGGTDTQYF. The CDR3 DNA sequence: TGTGCCAGCAATATAAGAGGGGGCACAGATACGCAGTATTTT.

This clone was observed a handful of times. In DNA form, the CDR3 reads TGTGCCAGCAGCAGGCTGGACAATCAGCCCCAGCATTTT. Protein product: CASSRLDNQPQHF. V gene TRBV6-5 combines with J gene TRBJ1-5, with D hard to call. Germline V gene data show CDR1 as MNHEY and CDR2 as SVGAGI. This CDR3 contains 13 residues. V dropped 6 bases and J dropped 3 bases, with 9 bases sitting between them.